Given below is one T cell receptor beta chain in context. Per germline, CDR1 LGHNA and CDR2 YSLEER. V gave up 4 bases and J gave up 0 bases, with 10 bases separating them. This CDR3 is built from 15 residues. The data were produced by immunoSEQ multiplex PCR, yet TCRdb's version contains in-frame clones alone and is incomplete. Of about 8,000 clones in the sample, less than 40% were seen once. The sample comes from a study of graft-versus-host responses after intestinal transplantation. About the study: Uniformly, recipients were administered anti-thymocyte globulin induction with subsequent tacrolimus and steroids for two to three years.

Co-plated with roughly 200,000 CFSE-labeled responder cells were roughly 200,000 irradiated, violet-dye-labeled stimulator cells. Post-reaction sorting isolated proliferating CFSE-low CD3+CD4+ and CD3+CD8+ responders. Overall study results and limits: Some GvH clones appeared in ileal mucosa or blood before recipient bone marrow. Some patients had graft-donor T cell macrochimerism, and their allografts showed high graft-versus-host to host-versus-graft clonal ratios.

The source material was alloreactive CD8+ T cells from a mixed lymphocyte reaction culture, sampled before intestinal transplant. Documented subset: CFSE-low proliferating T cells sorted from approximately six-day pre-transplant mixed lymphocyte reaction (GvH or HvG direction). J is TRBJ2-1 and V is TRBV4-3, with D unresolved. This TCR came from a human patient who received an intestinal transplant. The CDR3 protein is CASSLAVSSYNEQFF. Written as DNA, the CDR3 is TGCGCCAGCAGCCTTGCGGTCAGCTCCTACAATGAGCAGTTCTTC.